A selection of T cell receptor beta chains follows, all from one sample in a study of cytomegalovirus exposure and HLA in healthy donors. Clones were read by immunoSEQ multiplex PCR, and TCRdb kept only the in-frame ones, dropping some. The table records about 100,000 clones, 83% of them present only once. Sequencing was performed on PBMCs. Receptors were obtained from a man in his forties in good health and CMV-seronegative. CDR3s leave out the opening cysteine and the closing phenylalanine or tryptophan. Fields, in order: J gene, clone size, V gene, CDR3 length, CDR3 protein. Size values are once, few and many counts, or a class for expanded clones, and some rows have none.

j_call: TRBJ1-5
clone_size: NA
v_call: TRBV19
cdr3_length: 14
cdr3_aa: ASSTDRTGGNQPQH

j_call: TRBJ2-3
clone_size: NA
v_call: TRBV5-1
cdr3_length: 15
cdr3_aa: ASSLDPLRGGTDTQY

j_call: TRBJ2-3
clone_size: NA
v_call: TRBV2
cdr3_length: 14
cdr3_aa: ASTRIGQGRTDTQY

j_call: TRBJ2-5
clone_size: NA
v_call: TRBV7-9
cdr3_length: 13
cdr3_aa: ASIESGQGAGTQY

j_call: TRBJ1-6
clone_size: NA
v_call: TRBV5-4
cdr3_length: 12
cdr3_aa: ASSLSSGNSPLH

j_call: TRBJ2-7
clone_size: NA
v_call: TRBV7-9
cdr3_length: 8
cdr3_aa: ASSLYEQY

j_call: TRBJ2-3
clone_size: NA
v_call: TRBV13
cdr3_length: 13
cdr3_aa: ASSFIQGSTDTQY

j_call: TRBJ1-2
clone_size: NA
v_call: TRBV6-1
cdr3_length: 16
cdr3_aa: ASSVKSGDVPNGYGYT

j_call: TRBJ2-7
clone_size: NA
v_call: TRBV12-5
cdr3_length: 12
cdr3_aa: ASGFGGPDYEQY

j_call: TRBJ1-2
clone_size: NA
v_call: TRBV9
cdr3_length: 12
cdr3_aa: ASSVGISNYGYT

j_call: TRBJ2-5
clone_size: few
v_call: TRBV6-6
cdr3_length: 12
cdr3_aa: ASSYEQGEETQY

j_call: TRBJ1-5
clone_size: few
v_call: TRBV28
cdr3_length: 10
cdr3_aa: ASSLYLQPQH

j_call: TRBJ2-7
clone_size: few
v_call: TRBV6-5
cdr3_length: 11
cdr3_aa: ASSQQGVYEQY

j_call: TRBJ1-5
clone_size: NA
v_call: TRBV19
cdr3_length: 13
cdr3_aa: ASSLTGGGSQPQH

j_call: TRBJ1-1
clone_size: NA
v_call: TRBV27
cdr3_length: 12
cdr3_aa: ASSPWDRNTEAF

j_call: TRBJ2-1
clone_size: NA
v_call: TRBV6-1
cdr3_length: 12
cdr3_aa: AISPGGDYNEQF

j_call: TRBJ1-4
clone_size: NA
v_call: TRBV5-1
cdr3_length: 14
cdr3_aa: ASSLERNKAFEKLF

j_call: TRBJ2-1
clone_size: NA
v_call: TRBV9
cdr3_length: 13
cdr3_aa: ASSVAGDTYDEQF

j_call: TRBJ1-1
clone_size: NA
v_call: TRBV7-6
cdr3_length: 11
cdr3_aa: ASSNGQWKTVF

j_call: TRBJ2-1
clone_size: NA
v_call: TRBV15
cdr3_length: 16
cdr3_aa: ATSRYISGGGPYNEQF

j_call: TRBJ2-2
clone_size: NA
v_call: TRBV10-3
cdr3_length: 14
cdr3_aa: AIRPGLAGGTGELF

j_call: TRBJ2-6
clone_size: NA
v_call: TRBV2
cdr3_length: 14
cdr3_aa: ASTRDRNSGANVLT

j_call: TRBJ1-1
clone_size: NA
v_call: TRBV19
cdr3_length: 15
cdr3_aa: ASSSSPGTGVYTEAF

j_call: TRBJ1-4
clone_size: few
v_call: TRBV5-6
cdr3_length: 11
cdr3_aa: ASSLTGKEKLF

j_call: TRBJ1-1
clone_size: NA
v_call: TRBV10-1
cdr3_length: 11
cdr3_aa: ASSESNIKKAF

j_call: TRBJ1-1
clone_size: NA
v_call: TRBV29-1
cdr3_length: 13
cdr3_aa: SVVTGVARRTEAF

j_call: TRBJ2-7
clone_size: NA
v_call: TRBV5-4
cdr3_length: 13
cdr3_aa: ASSPRTSGGYEQY

j_call: TRBJ1-5
clone_size: few
v_call: TRBV30
cdr3_length: 9
cdr3_aa: AWSRGSAQH

j_call: TRBJ2-1
clone_size: NA
v_call: TRBV7-2
cdr3_length: 12
cdr3_aa: ASSFGTGGSEQF

j_call: TRBJ1-4
clone_size: few
v_call: TRBV29-1
cdr3_length: 11
cdr3_aa: SVTPAANEKLF

j_call: TRBJ2-7
clone_size: few
v_call: TRBV7-2
cdr3_length: 10
cdr3_aa: ASSLSSYEQY

j_call: TRBJ1-2
clone_size: NA
v_call: TRBV19
cdr3_length: 12
cdr3_aa: ASSPGQGLYGYT

j_call: TRBJ2-3
clone_size: NA
v_call: TRBV25-1
cdr3_length: 13
cdr3_aa: ASRGAETSTGTQY

j_call: TRBJ2-1
clone_size: NA
v_call: TRBV2
cdr3_length: 13
cdr3_aa: ASRKDRGPYNEQF

j_call: TRBJ1-1
clone_size: NA
v_call: TRBV19
cdr3_length: 12
cdr3_aa: ASNRGIEVTEAF

j_call: TRBJ1-2
clone_size: NA
v_call: TRBV6-5
cdr3_length: 13
cdr3_aa: ASSYSPGGGGGYT

j_call: TRBJ1-5
clone_size: NA
v_call: TRBV5-1
cdr3_length: 13
cdr3_aa: ASSLEGAGNQPQH

j_call: TRBJ1-1
clone_size: NA
v_call: TRBV6-1
cdr3_length: 13
cdr3_aa: ASSAGAGGSTEAF

j_call: TRBJ1-1
clone_size: few
v_call: TRBV6-6
cdr3_length: 11
cdr3_aa: AIRQGQNTEAF

j_call: TRBJ1-1
clone_size: few
v_call: TRBV13
cdr3_length: 15
cdr3_aa: ASSLGRTDLMNTEAF

j_call: TRBJ1-1
clone_size: NA
v_call: TRBV6-5
cdr3_length: 13
cdr3_aa: ASSYSQGMNTEAF

j_call: TRBJ2-4
clone_size: few
v_call: TRBV12-5
cdr3_length: 13
cdr3_aa: ASGLVQGDLNIQY

j_call: TRBJ2-2
clone_size: NA
v_call: TRBV19
cdr3_length: 13
cdr3_aa: ASSINTGGTGELF

j_call: TRBJ1-2
clone_size: NA
v_call: TRBV7-6
cdr3_length: 12
cdr3_aa: ASSLAARSYGYT

j_call: TRBJ1-1
clone_size: NA
v_call: TRBV2
cdr3_length: 14
cdr3_aa: ASSDWAAFMNTEAF

j_call: TRBJ1-2
clone_size: NA
v_call: TRBV27
cdr3_length: 11
cdr3_aa: ASSLSGVYGYT

j_call: TRBJ1-2
clone_size: NA
v_call: TRBV29-1
cdr3_length: 11
cdr3_aa: SVQTGGGYGYT